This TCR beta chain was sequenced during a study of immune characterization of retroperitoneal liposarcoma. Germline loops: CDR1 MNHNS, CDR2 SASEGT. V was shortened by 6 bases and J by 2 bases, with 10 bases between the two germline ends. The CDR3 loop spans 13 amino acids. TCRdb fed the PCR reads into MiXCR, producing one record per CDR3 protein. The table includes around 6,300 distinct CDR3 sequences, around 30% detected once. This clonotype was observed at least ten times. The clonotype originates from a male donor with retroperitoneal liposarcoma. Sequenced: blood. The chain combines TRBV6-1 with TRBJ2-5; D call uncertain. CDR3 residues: CASSASLQETQYF. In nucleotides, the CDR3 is TGTGCCAGCAGCGCCTCCCTTCAAGAGACCCAGTACTTC.